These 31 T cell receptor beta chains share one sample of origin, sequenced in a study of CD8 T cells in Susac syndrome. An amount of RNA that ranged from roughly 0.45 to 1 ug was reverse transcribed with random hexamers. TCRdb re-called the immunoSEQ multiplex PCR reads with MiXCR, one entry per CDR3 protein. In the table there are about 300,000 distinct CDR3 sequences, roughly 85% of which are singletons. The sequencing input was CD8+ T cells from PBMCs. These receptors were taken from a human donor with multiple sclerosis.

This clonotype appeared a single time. CDR3 sequence reads: CASSESGTGNTEAFF. The DNA for the CDR3 is TGTGCCAGCAGTGAATCCGGGACAGGGAACACTGAAGCTTTCTTT. J is TRBJ1-1 and V is TRBV25-1; 8 bases are shared with TRBD1. Trimming cost V 1 base and J 1 base; bases outside gene matches: 2. CDR1 and CDR2 from the germline V gene are MGHDK and SYGVNS. The CDR3 spans 15 residues.

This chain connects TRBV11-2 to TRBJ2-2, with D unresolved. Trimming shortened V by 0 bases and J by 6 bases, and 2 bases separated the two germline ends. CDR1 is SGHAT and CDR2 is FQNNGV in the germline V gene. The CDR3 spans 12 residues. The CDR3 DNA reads TGTGCCAGCAGCTTAGAGCCCGGGGAGCTGTTTTTT. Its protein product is CASSLEPGELFF.

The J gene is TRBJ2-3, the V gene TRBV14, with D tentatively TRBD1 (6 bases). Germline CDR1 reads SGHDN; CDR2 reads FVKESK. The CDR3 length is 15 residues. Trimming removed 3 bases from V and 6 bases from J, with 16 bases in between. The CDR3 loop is CASSQGWGPGDTQYF. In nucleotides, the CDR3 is TGTGCCAGCAGCCAGGGGTGGGGGCCTGGCGATACGCAGTATTTT.

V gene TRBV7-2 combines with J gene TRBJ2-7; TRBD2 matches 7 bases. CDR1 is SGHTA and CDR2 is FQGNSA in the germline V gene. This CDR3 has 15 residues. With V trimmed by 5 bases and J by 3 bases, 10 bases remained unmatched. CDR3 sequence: CASSRGAGDGYEQYF. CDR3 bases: TGTGCCAGCAGCCGCGGGGCGGGAGACGGCTACGAGCAGTACTTC.

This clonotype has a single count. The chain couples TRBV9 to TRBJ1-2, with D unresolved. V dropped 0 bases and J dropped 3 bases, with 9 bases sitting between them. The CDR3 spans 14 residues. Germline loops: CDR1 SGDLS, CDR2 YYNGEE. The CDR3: CASSVETVDYGYTF. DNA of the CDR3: TGTGCCAGCAGCGTAGAAACGGTGGACTATGGCTACACCTTC.

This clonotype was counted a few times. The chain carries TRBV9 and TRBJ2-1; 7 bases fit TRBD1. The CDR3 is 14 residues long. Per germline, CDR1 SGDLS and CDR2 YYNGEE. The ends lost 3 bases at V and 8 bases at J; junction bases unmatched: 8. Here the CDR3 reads CASSGSDRVYEQFF. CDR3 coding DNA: TGTGCCAGCAGCGGAAGCGACAGGGTGTATGAGCAGTTCTTC.

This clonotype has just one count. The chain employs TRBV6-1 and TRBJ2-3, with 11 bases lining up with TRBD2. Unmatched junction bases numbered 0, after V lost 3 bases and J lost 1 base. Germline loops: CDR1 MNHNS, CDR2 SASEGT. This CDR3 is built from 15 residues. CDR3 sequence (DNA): TGTGCCAGCAGTGATAGCGGGAGGGGCACAGATACGCAGTATTTT. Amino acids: CASSDSGRGTDTQYF.

The CDR3 region is CASSIAITGELFF. The CDR3 nucleotides are TGTGCCAGTAGTATAGCGATCACCGGGGAGCTGTTTTTT. The chain links TRBV19 to TRBJ2-2; D is unclear. Germline CDR1 is LNHDA and CDR2 is SQIVND (reference sequence). V lost 1 base to trimming and J lost 4 bases, with 4 bases between them. The CDR3 is 13 amino acids.

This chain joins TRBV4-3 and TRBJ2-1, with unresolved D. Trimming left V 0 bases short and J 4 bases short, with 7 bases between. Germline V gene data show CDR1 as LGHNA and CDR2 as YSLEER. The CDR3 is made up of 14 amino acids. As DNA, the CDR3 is TGCGCCAGCAGCCAAGAGCCCTCGTACAATGAGCAGTTCTTC. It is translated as CASSQEPSYNEQFF.

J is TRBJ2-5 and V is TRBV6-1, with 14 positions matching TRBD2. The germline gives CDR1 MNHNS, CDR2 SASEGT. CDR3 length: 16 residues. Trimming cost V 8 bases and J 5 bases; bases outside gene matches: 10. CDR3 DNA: TGTGCCAGCTGGGGACTAGCGGGAGACCCGTTGGAGACCCAGTACTTC. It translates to CASWGLAGDPLETQYF.

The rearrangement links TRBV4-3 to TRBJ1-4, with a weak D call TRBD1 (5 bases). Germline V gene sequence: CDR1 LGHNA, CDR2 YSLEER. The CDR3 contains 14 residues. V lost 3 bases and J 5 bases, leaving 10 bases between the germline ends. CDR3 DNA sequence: TGCGCCAGCAGCCACGGGGCCATGAATGAAAAACTGTTTTTT. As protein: CASSHGAMNEKLFF.

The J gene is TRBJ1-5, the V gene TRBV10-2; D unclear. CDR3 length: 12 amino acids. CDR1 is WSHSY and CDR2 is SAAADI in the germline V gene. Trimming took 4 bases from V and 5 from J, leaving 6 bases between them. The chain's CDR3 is CASSGPYQPQHF. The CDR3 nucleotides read TGCGCCAGCAGTGGCCCGTATCAGCCCCAGCATTTT.

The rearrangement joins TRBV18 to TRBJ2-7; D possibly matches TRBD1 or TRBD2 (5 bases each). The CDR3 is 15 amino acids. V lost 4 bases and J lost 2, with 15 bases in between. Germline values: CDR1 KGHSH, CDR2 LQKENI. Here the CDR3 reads CASSLLSGTAYEQYF. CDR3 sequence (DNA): TGTGCCAGCTCACTCCTATCCGGGACCGCCTACGAGCAGTACTTC.

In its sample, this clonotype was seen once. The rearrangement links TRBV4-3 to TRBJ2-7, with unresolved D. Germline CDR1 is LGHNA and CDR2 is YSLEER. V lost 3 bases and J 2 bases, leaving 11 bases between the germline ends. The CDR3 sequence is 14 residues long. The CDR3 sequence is CASSHTDRAYEQYF. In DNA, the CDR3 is TGCGCCAGCAGCCACACAGACCGGGCCTACGAGCAGTACTTC.

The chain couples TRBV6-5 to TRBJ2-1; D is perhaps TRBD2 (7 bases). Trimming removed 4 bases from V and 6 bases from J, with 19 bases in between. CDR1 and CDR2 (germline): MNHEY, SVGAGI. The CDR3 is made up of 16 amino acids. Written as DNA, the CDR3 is TGTGCCAGCAGTTCGACCCTAAGGGGGGAGGGCAATGAGCAGTTCTTC. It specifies CASSSTLRGEGNEQFF.

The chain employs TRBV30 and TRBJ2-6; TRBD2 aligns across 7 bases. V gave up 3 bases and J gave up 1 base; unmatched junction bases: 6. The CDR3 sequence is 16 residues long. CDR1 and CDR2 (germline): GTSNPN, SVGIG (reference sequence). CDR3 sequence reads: CAWRGLGGSGANVLTF. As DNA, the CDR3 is TGTGCCTGGAGGGGATTGGGAGGGTCTGGGGCCAACGTCCTGACTTTC. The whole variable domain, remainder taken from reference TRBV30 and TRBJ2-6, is SQTIHQWPATLVQPVGSPLSLECTVEGTSNPNLYWYRQAAGRGLQLLFYSVGIGQISSEVPQNLSASRPQDRQFILSSKKLLLSDSGFYLCAWRGLGGSGANVLTFGAGSRLTVL.

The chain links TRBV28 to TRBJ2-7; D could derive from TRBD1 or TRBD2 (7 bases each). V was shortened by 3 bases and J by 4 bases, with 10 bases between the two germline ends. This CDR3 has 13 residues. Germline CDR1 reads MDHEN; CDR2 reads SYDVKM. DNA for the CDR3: TGTGCCAGCAGTTTCAGGGGGGGATACGAGCAGTACTTC. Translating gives CASSFRGGYEQYF.

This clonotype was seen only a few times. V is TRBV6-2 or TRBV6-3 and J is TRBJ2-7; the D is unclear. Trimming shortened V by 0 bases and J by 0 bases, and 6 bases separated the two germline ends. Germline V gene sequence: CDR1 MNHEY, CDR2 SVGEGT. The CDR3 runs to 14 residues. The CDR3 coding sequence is TGTGCCAGCAGTTACTCGACCAACTCCTACGAGCAGTACTTC. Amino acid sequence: CASSYSTNSYEQYF.

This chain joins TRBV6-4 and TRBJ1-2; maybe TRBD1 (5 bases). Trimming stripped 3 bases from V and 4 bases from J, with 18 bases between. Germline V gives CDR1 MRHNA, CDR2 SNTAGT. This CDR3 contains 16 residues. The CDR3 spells CASSEGESTFLYGYTF. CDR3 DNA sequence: TGTGCCAGCAGTGAGGGGGAATCCACTTTCCTCTATGGCTACACCTTC.

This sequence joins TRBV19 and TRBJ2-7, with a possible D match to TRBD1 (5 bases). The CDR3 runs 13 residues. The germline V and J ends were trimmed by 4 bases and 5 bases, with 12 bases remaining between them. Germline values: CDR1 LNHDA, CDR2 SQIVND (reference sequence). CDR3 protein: CASSTRQLDEQYF. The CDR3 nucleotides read TGTGCCAGTAGTACCAGACAGCTCGACGAGCAGTACTTC.

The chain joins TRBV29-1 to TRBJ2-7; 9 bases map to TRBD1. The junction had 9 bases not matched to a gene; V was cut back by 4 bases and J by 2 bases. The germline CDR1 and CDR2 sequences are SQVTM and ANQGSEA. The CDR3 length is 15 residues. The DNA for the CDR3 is TGCAGCGTTGGAGCCGGGACAGGGCCCACCTACGAGCAGTACTTC. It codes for CSVGAGTGPTYEQYF.

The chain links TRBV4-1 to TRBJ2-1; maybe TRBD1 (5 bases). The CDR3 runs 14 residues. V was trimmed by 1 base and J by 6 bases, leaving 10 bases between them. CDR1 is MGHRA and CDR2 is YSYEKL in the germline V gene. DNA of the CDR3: TGCGCCAGCAGCCAAGCCCAGGGTTTCAATGAGCAGTTCTTC. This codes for CASSQAQGFNEQFF.

The CDR3 DNA follows: TGCAGCGTTGAAGGTAACACCGGGGAGCTGTTTTTT. The encoded protein is CSVEGNTGELFF. The chain has TRBV29-1 and TRBJ2-2; D gene unclear. Trimming cost V 1 base and J 2 bases, with 2 bases left between them. Per germline, CDR1 SQVTM and CDR2 ANQGSEA. The CDR3 extends over 12 amino acids.

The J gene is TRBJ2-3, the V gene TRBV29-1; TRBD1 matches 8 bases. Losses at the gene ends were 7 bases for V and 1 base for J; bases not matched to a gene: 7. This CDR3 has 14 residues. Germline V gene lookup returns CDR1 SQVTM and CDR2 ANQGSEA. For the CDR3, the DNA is TGCAGCGGAGACTCGACAGGGGGCACAGATACGCAGTATTTT. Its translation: CSGDSTGGTDTQYF.

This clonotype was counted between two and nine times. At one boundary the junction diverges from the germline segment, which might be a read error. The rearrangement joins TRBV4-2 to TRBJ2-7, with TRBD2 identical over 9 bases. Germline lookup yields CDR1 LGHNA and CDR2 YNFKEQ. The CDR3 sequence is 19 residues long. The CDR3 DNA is TGTGCCAGCAGCCAAGCCAAGGCATGCGGACTAGCGATCTCCTGCGAGCAGTACTTC. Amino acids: CASSQAKACGLAISCEQYF.

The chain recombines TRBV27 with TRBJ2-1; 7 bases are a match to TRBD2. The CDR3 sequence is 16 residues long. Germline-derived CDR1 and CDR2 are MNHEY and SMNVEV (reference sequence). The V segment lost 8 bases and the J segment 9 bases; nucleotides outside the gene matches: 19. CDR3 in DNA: TGTGCCAGCTATGCACTAGCGTCCGGGATAGAGCCTGAGCAGTTCTTC. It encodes CASYALASGIEPEQFF.

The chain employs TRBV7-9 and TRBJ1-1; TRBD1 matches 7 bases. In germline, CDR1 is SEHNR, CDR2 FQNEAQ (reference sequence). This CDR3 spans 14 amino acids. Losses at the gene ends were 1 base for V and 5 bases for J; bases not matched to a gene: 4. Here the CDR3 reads CASSLVQGDTEAFF. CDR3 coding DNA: TGTGCCAGCAGCTTAGTTCAGGGGGATACTGAAGCTTTCTTT.

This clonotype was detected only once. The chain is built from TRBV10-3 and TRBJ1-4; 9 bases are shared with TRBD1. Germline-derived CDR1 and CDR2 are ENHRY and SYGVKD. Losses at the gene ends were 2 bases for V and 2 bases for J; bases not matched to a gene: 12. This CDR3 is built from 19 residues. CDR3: CAISETGTGPLGTNEKLFF. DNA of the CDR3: TGTGCCATCAGTGAGACCGGGACAGGGCCCCTAGGGACTAATGAAAAACTGTTTTTT.

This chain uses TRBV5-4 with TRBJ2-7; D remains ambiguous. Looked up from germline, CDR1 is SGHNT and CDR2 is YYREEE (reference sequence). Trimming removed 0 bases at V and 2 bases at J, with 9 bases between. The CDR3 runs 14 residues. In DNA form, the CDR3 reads TGTGCCAGCAGCTTGGGAGAATTAGCCTACGAGCAGTACTTC. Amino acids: CASSLGELAYEQYF. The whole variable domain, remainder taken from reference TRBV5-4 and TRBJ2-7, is ETGVTQSPTHLIKTRGQQVTLRCSSQSGHNTVSWYQQALGQGPQFIFQYYREEENGRGNFPPRFSGLQFPNYSSELNVNALELDDSALYLCASSLGELAYEQYFGPGTRLTVT.

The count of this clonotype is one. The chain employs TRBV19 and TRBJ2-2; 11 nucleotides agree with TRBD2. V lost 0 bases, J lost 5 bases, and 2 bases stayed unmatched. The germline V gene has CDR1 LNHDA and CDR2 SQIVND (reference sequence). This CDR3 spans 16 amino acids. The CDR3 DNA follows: TGTGCCAGTAGTATAGATGGGACTAGCGGTACCGGGGAGCTGTTTTTT. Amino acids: CASSIDGTSGTGELFF.

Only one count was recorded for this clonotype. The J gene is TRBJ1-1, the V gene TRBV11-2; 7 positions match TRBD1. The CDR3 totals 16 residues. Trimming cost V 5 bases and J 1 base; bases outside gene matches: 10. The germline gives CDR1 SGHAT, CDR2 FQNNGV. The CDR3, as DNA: TGTGCCAGCAGCCCATTTGGGGGGACAGAGAACACTGAAGCTTTCTTT. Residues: CASSPFGGTENTEAFF. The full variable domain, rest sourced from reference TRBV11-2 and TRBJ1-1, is EAGVAQSPRYKIIEKRQSVAFWCNPISGHATLYWYQQILGQGPKLLIQFQNNGVVDDSQLPKDRFSAERLKGVDSTLKIQPAKLEDSAVYLCASSPFGGTENTEAFFGQGTRLTVV.